The clone carrying this T cell receptor beta chain was recorded a few times. Its specificity is not known. The table came from immunoSEQ multiplex PCR; TCRdb's copy has only in-frame clones and leaves some out. Found here are around 26,000 clones, about 84% of them singletons; the top ten hold approximately 21%. These data originate in a study of lymphopenia after photon versus proton radiotherapy. General study findings and limits: Relative stability marked proton patients; photon patients lost diversity and naive cells. Post-nadir diversity loss with photons came from oligoclonal expansion, particularly CD8+ Temra cells. A bigger post-nadir fall in TCR diversity correlated inversely with survival time in deceased patients. Survival link was tested only in deceased patients; proton benefit remains a possibility.

The germline V and J ends were trimmed by 7 bases and 2 bases, with 12 bases remaining between them. This CDR3 spans 13 amino acids. The germline CDR1 and CDR2 sequences are MNHNS and SASEGT. V gene TRBV6-1 combines with J gene TRBJ2-7, with a tentative D call TRBD2 (6 bases). The sequence was collected from a woman in her 70s with pancreatic cancer. The sample here was peripheral blood, taken from a patient treated with proton-based radiotherapy. CDR3 amino acids: CASTGTAAYEQYF. The CDR3 DNA follows: TGTGCCAGCACCGGGACTGCTGCCTACGAGCAGTACTTC.